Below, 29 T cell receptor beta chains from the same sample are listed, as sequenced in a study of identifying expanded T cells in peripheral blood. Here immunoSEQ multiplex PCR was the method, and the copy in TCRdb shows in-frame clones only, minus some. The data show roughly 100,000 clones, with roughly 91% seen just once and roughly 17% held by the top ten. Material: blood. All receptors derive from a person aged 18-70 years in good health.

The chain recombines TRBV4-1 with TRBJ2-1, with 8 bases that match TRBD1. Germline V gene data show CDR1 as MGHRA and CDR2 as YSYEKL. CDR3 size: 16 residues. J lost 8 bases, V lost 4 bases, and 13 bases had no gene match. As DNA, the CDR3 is TGCGCCAGCAGCCGCGAGTTACAGGGGGAAGCGGATGAGCAGTTCTTC. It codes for CASSRELQGEADEQFF.

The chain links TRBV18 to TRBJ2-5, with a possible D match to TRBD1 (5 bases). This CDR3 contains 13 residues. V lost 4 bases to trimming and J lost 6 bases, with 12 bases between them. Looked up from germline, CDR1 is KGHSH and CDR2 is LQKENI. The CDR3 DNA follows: TGTGCCAGCTCACTCGCGACAGCCCAGACCCAGTACTTC. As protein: CASSLATAQTQYF.

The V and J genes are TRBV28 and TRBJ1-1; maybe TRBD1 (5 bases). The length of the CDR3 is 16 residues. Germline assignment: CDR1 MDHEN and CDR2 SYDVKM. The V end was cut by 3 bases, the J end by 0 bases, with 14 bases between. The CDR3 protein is CASSFDRRNMNTEAFF. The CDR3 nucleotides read TGTGCCAGCAGTTTCGACAGAAGAAACATGAACACTGAAGCTTTCTTT.

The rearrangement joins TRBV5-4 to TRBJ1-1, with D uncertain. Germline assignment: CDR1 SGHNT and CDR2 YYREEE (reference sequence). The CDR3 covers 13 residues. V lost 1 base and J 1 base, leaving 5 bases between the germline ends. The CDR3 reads CASSLYPNTEAFF. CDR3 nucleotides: TGTGCCAGCAGCTTGTACCCGAACACTGAAGCTTTCTTT. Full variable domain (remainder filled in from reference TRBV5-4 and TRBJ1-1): ETGVTQSPTHLIKTRGQQVTLRCSSQSGHNTVSWYQQALGQGPQFIFQYYREEENGRGNFPPRFSGLQFPNYSSELNVNALELDDSALYLCASSLYPNTEAFFGQGTRLTVV.

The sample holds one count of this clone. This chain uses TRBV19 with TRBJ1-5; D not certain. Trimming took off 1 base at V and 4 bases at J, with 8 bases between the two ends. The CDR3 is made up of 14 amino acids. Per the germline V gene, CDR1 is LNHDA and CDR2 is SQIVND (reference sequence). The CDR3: CASSIARGNQPQHF. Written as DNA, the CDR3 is TGTGCCAGTAGTATAGCGCGGGGAAATCAGCCCCAGCATTTT.

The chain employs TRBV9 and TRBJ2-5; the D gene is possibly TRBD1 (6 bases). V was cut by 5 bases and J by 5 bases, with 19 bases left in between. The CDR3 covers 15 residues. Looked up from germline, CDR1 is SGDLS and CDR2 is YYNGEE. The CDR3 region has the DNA TGTGCCAGCAGGCCACAGGGATGGTGGAGCGAGACCCAGTACTTC. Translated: CASRPQGWWSETQYF.

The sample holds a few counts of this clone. The CDR3 here is CASSLEGEGNTIYF. The CDR3 DNA reads as TGTGCCAGCAGCTTAGAAGGAGAGGGAAACACCATATATTTT. The chain links TRBV7-9 to TRBJ1-3; D unresolved. The CDR3 is made up of 14 amino acids. In germline, CDR1 is SEHNR, CDR2 FQNEAQ (reference sequence). V was cut by 1 base and J by 4 bases, with 8 bases left in between.

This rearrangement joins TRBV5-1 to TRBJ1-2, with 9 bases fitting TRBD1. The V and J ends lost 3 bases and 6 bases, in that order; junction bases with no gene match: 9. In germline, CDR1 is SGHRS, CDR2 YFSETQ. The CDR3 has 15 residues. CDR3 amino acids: CASSWIGTGSDGYTF. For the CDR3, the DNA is TGCGCCAGCAGCTGGATCGGGACAGGGAGCGATGGCTACACCTTC.

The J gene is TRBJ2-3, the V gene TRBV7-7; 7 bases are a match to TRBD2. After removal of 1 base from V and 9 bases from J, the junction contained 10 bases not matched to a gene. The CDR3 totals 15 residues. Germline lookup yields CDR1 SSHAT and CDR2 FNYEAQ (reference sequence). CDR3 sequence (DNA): TGTGCCAGCAGCTTAGACGGGACCGGGGGGAGCACGCAGTATTTT. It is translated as CASSLDGTGGSTQYF.

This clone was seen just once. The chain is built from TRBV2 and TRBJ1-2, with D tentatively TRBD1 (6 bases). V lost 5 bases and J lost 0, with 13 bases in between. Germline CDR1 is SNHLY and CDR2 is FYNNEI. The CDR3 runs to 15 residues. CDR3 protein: CASSFTGKTNYGYTF. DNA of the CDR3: TGTGCCAGCAGTTTTACAGGGAAGACTAACTATGGCTACACCTTC.

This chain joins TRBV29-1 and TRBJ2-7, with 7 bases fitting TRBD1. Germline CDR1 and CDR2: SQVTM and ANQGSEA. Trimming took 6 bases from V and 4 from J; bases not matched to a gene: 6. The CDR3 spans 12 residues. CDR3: CSVWDRGYEQYF. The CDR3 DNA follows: TGCAGCGTGTGGGACAGAGGATACGAGCAGTACTTC.

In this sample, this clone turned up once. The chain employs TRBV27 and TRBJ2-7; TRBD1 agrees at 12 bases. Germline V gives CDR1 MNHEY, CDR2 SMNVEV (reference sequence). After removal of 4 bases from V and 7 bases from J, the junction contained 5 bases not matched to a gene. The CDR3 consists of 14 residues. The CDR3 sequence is CASSWGQGAREQYF. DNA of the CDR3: TGTGCCAGCAGTTGGGGACAGGGGGCGCGAGAGCAGTACTTC.

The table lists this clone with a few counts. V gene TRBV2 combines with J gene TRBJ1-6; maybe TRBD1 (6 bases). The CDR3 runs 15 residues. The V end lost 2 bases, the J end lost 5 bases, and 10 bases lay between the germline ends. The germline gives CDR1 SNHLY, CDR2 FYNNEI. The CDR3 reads CASSEIRTDNSPLHF. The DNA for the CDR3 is TGTGCCAGCAGTGAAATAAGGACAGATAATTCACCCCTCCACTTT. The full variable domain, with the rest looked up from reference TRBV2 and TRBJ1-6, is EPEVTQTPSHQVTQMGQEVILRCVPISNHLYFYWYRQILGQKVEFLVSFYNNEISEKSEIFDDQFSVERPDGSNFTLKIRSTKLEDSAMYFCASSEIRTDNSPLHFGNGTRLTVT.

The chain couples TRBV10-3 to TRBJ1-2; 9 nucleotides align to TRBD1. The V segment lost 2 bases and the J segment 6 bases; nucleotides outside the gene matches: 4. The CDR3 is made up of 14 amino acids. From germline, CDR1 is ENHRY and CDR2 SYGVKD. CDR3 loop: CAISEMTGGDGYTF. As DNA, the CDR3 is TGTGCCATCAGTGAGATGACAGGGGGGGATGGCTACACCTTC.

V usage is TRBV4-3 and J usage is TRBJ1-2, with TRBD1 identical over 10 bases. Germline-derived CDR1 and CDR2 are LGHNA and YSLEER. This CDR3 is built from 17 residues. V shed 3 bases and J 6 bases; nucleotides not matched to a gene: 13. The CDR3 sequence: CASSHLRGTGVGHGYTF. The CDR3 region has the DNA TGCGCCAGCAGCCACCTCCGGGGGACAGGGGTGGGTCATGGCTACACCTTC.

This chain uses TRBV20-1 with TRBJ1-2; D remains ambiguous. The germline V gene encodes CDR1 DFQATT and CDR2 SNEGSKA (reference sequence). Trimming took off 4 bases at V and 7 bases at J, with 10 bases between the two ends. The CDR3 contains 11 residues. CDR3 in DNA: TGCAGTGCTAAGTGGGTCCCTGGCTACACCTTC. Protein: CSAKWVPGYTF.

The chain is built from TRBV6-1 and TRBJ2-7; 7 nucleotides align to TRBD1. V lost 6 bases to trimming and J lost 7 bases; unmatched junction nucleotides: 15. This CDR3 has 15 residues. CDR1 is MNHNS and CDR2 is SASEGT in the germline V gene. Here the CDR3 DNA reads TGTGCCAGCAGACCCGGGGCAGGGGGAGTGAGGGAGCAGTACTTC. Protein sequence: CASRPGAGGVREQYF.

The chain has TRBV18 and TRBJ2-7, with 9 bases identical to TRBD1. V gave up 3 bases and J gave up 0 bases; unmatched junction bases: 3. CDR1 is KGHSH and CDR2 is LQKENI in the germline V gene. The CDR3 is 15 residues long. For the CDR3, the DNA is TGTGCCAGCTCACCCGGACAGGGGTCCTCCTACGAGCAGTACTTC. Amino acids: CASSPGQGSSYEQYF.

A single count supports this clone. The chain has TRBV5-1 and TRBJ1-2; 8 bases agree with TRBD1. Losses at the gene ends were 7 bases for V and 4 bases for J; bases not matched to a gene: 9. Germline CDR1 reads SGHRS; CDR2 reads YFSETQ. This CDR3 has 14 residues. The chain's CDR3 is CASSGQGAVYGYTF. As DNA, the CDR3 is TGCGCCAGCTCCGGGCAGGGGGCGGTCTATGGCTACACCTTC.

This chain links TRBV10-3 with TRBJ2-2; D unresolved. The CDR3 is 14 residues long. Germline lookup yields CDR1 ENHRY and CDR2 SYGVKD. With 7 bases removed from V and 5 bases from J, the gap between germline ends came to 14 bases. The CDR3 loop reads CAITWEEATGELFF. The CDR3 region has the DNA TGTGCCATCACCTGGGAAGAGGCAACCGGGGAGCTGTTTTTT.

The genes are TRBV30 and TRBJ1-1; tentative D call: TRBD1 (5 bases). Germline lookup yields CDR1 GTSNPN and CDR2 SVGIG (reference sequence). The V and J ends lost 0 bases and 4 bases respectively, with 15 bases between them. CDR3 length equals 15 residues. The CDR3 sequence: CAWSVMWGGGTEAFF. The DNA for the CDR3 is TGTGCCTGGAGTGTAATGTGGGGGGGTGGCACTGAAGCTTTCTTT.

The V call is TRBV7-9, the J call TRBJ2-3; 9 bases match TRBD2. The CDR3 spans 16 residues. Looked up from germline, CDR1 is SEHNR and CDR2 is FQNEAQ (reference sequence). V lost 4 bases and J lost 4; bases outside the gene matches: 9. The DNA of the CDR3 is TGTGCCAGCAGCTCGGGGCGGGGGGGAGCTGCAGATACGCAGTATTTT. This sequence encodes CASSSGRGGAADTQYF.

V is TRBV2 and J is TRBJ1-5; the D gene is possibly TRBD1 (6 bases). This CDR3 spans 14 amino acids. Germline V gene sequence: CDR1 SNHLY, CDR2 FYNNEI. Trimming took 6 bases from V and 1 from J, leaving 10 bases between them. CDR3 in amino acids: CASRAGESNQPQHF. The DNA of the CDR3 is TGTGCCAGCAGGGCAGGGGAGAGCAATCAGCCCCAGCATTTT.

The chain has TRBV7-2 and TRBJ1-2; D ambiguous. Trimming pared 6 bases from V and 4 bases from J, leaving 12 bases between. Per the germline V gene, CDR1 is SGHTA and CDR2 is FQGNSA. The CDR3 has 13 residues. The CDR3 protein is CASRPGPSYGYTF. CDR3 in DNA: TGTGCCAGCAGGCCAGGACCCTCCTATGGCTACACCTTC. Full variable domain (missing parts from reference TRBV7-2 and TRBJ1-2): GAGVSQSPSNKVTEKGKDVELRCDPISGHTALYWYRQSLGQGLEFLIYFQGNSAPDKSGLPSDRFSAERTGGSVSTLTIQRTQQEDSAVYLCASRPGPSYGYTFGSGTRLTVV.

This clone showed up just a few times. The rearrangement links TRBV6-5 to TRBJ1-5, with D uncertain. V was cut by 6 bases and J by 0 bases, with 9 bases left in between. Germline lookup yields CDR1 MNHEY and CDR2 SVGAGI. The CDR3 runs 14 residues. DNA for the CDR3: TGTGCCAGCAGCTGGGTCTATAGCAATCAGCCCCAGCATTTT. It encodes CASSWVYSNQPQHF.

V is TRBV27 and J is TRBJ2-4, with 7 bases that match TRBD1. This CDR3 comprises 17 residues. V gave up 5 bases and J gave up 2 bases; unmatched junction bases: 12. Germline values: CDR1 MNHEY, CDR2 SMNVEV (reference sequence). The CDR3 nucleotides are TGTGCCAGCAGTCGACCTATTACAGGGGTGTCCAAAAACATTCAGTACTTC. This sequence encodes CASSRPITGVSKNIQYF.

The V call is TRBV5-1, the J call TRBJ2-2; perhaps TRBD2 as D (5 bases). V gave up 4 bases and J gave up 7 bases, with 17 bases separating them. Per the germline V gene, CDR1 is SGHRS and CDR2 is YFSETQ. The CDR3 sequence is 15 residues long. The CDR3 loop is CASSAEAGYSGELFF. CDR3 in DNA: TGCGCCAGCAGCGCGGAGGCAGGCTACAGCGGGGAGCTGTTTTTT.

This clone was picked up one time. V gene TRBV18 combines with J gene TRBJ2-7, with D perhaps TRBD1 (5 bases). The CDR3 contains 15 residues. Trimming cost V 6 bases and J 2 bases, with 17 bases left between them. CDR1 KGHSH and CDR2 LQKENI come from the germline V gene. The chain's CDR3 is CASSPQRQKAYEQYF. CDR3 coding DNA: TGTGCCAGCTCCCCCCAAAGACAGAAAGCCTACGAGCAGTACTTC.

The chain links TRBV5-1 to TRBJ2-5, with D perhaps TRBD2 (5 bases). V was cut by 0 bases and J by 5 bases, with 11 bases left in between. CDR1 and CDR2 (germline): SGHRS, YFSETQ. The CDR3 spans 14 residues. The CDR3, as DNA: TGCGCCAGCAGCTTGGAACGGGGTGGGGAGACCCAGTACTTC. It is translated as CASSLERGGETQYF.